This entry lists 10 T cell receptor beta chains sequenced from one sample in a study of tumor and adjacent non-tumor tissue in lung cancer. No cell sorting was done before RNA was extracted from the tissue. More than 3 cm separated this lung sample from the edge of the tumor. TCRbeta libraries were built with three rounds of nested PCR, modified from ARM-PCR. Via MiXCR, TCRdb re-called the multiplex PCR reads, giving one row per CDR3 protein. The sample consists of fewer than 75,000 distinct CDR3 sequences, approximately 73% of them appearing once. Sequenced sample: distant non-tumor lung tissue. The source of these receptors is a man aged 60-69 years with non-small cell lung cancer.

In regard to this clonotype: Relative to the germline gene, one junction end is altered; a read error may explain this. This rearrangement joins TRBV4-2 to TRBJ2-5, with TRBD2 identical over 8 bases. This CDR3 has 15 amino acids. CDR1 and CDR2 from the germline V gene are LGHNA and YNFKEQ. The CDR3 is CASSQQSGSSETHYF. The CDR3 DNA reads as TGTGCCAGTAGCCAACAAAGCGGGAGCAGTGAGACCCATTACTTC.

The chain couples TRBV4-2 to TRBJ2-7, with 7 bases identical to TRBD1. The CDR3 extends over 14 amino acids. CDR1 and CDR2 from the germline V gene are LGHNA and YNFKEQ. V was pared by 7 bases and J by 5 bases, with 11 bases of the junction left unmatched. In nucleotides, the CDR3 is TGTGCCAGCATCCTGGCAGGGGGTAGGGACGAGCAGTACTTC. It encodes CASILAGGRDEQYF.

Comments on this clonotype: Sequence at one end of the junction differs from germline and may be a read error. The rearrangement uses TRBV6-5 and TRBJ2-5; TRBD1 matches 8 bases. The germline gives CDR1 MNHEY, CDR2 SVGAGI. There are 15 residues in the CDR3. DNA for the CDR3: TGTGCCAGCAGTTATACAGGGGGTGAAGGGGAGACCCAGTGCTTC. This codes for CASSYTGGEGETQCF.

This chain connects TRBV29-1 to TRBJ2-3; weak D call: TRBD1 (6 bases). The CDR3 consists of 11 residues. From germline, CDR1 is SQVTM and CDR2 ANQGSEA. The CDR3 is CRGQYTDTQYF. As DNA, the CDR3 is TGCAGAGGACAGTACACAGATACGCAGTATTTT.

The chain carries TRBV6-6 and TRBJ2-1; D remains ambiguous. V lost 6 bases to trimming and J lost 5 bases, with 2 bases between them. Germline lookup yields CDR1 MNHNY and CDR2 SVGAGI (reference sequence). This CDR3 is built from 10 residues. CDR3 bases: TGTGCCAGCAGGAACAATGAGCAGTTCTTC. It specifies CASRNNEQFF.

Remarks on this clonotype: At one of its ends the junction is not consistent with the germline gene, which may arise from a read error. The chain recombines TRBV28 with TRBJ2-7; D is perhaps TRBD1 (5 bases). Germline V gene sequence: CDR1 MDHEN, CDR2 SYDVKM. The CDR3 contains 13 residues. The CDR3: CASQDRRSYEQYF. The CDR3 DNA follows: TGTGCCAGCCAAGACAGAAGATCCTACGAACAGTACTTC.

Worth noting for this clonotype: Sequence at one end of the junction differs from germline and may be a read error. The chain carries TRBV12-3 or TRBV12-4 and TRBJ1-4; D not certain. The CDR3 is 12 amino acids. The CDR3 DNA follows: TGTGCCAGCAGTTCGGAGCCTGAAAAACTGCTTTTT. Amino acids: CASSSEPEKLLF.

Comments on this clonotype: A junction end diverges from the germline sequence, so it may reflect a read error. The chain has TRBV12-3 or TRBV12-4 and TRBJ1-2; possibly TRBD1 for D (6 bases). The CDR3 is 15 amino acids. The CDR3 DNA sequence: TGTGCCTCCGATACGGGGGCCTTTACCAAGTATGGCTACACTTTC. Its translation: CASDTGAFTKYGYTF.

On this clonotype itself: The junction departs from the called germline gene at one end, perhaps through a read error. The CDR3 DNA reads as TGCCGTGCCCCGGACAACCCCTACGAGCAGTACTTC. It translates to CRAPDNPYEQYF. V usage is TRBV20-1 and J usage is TRBJ2-7; possible D gene TRBD1, 5 bases. Per the germline V gene, CDR1 is DFQATT and CDR2 is SNEGSKA (reference sequence). CDR3 length: 12 amino acids.

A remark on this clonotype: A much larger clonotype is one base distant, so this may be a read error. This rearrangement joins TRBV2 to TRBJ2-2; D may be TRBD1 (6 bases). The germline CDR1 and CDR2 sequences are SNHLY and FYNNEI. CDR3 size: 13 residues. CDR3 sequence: CASSEARAGELLF. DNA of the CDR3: TGTGCCAGCAGTGAAGCGAGGGCAGGGGAGCTGTTATTT.